Here is one T cell receptor beta chain with its context. The antigen it binds to is not known. Base qualities are not provided; no much larger clone lies one nucleotide away. After removal of 8 bases from V and 6 bases from J, the junction retains 13 bases not matched to a gene. The CDR3 holds 17 amino acids from the cysteine to the phenylalanine. The sequence is cut down to CDR3 DNA, 51 bases in frame from base 1. The germline V gene sets CDR1 to LGHNA and CDR2 to YNFKEQ. Each donor gave one peripheral blood draw, around 0.12 L on average, collected into heparinised tubes. Naive, central memory, regulatory and stem cell-like memory CD4+ T cells were sorted on a BD FACSAria II using a panel including CD45RO, CCR7, CD25, CD127, CD95 and CD27. Purity was above 95% for every sorted population. Right away, PBMCs were isolated by Lymphoprep density gradient centrifugation and were stained directly, with no culture step. So that batch effects would be minimized, each experiment stained and sorted samples in pairs, pairing one healthy donor with one patient.

This record comes from a study of beta chain features in type 1 diabetes (dated by TCRdb to about 2018). A note on the overall study: Mean age, gender distribution, total cell number and subset yield were not different between patients and healthy donors. A total of approximately 110,000,000 sorted cells were examined across all samples, and a strong correlation was observed between cell number per subset and RNA yield. The study compared the TCRB repertoires of sorted circulating CD4+ T cell subsets in recently diagnosed type 1 diabetes patients with those in matched healthy donors. Naive and central memory subsets were obtained from all 30 or so donors, but regulatory and stem cell-like memory subsets were isolated from only 8 patients and about 8 healthy donors.

The entire isolated RNA was reverse transcribed using the High Capacity cDNA Reverse Transcription Kit, and thus expressed TCRB transcripts were sequenced. Deep immunoSEQ sequencing was applied to naive, central memory and regulatory T cell samples, giving an average of about 3.6 million total reads per sample. After sorted cells were lysed in RLT buffer, RNA was extracted with DNase-treated RNeasy Micro or Mini kits, with the choice depending on cell number. Each cell subset was processed separately to prevent cross-contamination, with patient and healthy donor samples processed together. Using the immunoSEQ multiplex PCR, TCRB sequences were amplified from cDNA into 87-bp fragments spanning the CDR3 region. Amplicons were sequenced on the Illumina HiSeq platform. From the authors' description of their analysis: Synthetic template baselines were used to correct PCR bias computationally, reads within Hamming distance 2 were collapsed, and singletons that could not be merged were discarded. By aligning reads against IMGT, V, D and J genes, CDR3 length, and insertions or deletions at six rearrangement sites were assigned. Within each subset, clonotype counts were normalized to the number of sorted cells before true diversity and Gini coefficients were calculated with the tcR R package. The overlap coefficient, calculated on TCRB nucleotide sequences, was used to quantify repertoire sharing. As a proxy for the pre-selection repertoire, out-of-frame TCRB sequences from naive cells were analyzed. The table was pulled from immuneACCESS by TCRdb, which kept in-frame rearrangements only. Such tables lose some clones; where checked, under half of the loss comes from unresolved V genes, and the rest has no known cause. V, J and clone size are those of that table, while D and trimming were read from the DNA. The sample table shows 300,000 to 400,000 clones, and approximately 12% are seen once. In total, the top ten clones hold about 0.015% of the sample.

Study-level results and caveats: HLA sub-analyses involved small numbers of individuals, so any influence of HLA type on TCRB rearrangement remained unresolved. A moderate but significant shortening of TCRB CDR3 length was observed in type 1 diabetes patients in all four CD4+ subsets. Because cDNA was sequenced instead of genomic DNA, activated cells with high expression could be over-represented, although the groups did not differ in activation or CD3 levels. At VDJ recombination sites, patients with type 1 diabetes made fewer insertions and deleted more nucleotides, a pattern implying thymic rearrangement abnormalities. PCR may preferentially amplify shorter templates, but because patient and control samples were amplified and corrected together, any resulting skew would affect both groups equally. Naive, central memory and regulatory TCRB repertoires appeared more similar among patients than among healthy donors.

Rearrangement joined TRBV4-2 to TRBJ2-2; TRBD1 agrees with 12 junctional bases. The receptor was derived from a young woman with type 1 diabetes. The sequenced material came from naive CD4+ T cells from blood. Interpreted using the paper, the cell subset or site label stands for: true naive CD4+ T cells. The DNA sequence is given as TGTGCCAGCTCCCCCAGGGGACAGGGGGCTGATGCCGGGGAGCTGTTTTTT. Translated, this gives CASSPRGQGADAGELFF.